The next 19 T cell receptor beta chains were all read from a single sample in a study of graft-versus-host responses after intestinal transplantation. The repertoire was sequenced with immunoSEQ multiplex PCR; TCRdb's copy has only in-frame clones and lacks some. Of roughly 25,000 clones in the sample, 75% to 90% were seen once. Sequencing used PBMCs, obtained 28 days after intestinal transplant. These receptors all stem from a human patient who received an intestinal transplant, so some T cells may come from the graft donor.

This clone was observed a few times. The CDR3 bases are TGTGCCAGCAGCCCCCGGTGGCCCTACTTC. It translates to CASSPRWPYF. The chain uses TRBV6-7 and TRBJ2-7; unclear D gene. TRBV6-7 is sorted into the ORF group, with uncertain function. Trimming pared 6 bases from V and 13 bases from J, leaving 13 bases between. The CDR3 sequence is 10 residues long.

This rearrangement joins TRBV4-1 to TRBJ1-2; 11 bases map to TRBD1. CDR1 MGHRA and CDR2 YSYEKL come from the germline V gene. The CDR3 is 16 residues long. V lost 3 bases to trimming and J lost 4 bases; unmatched junction nucleotides: 7. CDR3 nucleotides: TGCGCCAGCAGCCAGCCCGGGACAGGGGGTTTCTATGGCTACACCTTC. It is translated as CASSQPGTGGFYGYTF.

V and J are TRBV2 and TRBJ1-1, with 7 bases that match TRBD1. Losses at the gene ends were 8 bases for V and 1 base for J; bases not matched to a gene: 10. The CDR3 totals 15 residues. In germline, CDR1 is SNHLY, CDR2 FYNNEI. CDR3 DNA: TGTGCCAGCGTCCGGGACAGTGTCTCGAACACTGAAGCTTTCTTT. This gives the protein CASVRDSVSNTEAFF.

This clone has a single count. This chain joins TRBV9 and TRBJ2-5; D is perhaps TRBD1 or TRBD2 (6 bases each). The CDR3 consists of 12 residues. The germline V gene has CDR1 SGDLS and CDR2 YYNGEE. Trimming shortened V by 0 bases and J by 7 bases, and 7 bases separated the two germline ends. This CDR3 is CASSVEGGTQYF. The CDR3 bases are TGTGCCAGCAGCGTAGAGGGGGGGACCCAGTACTTC.

The rearrangement links TRBV19 to TRBJ1-2; 12 bases line up with TRBD1. The V gene's germline CDR1 is LNHDA and CDR2 SQIVND (reference sequence). This CDR3 is 15 amino acids long. J gave up 2 bases and V 4 bases, and 2 bases lay outside the gene matches. The CDR3 here is CASSTGTGGNYGYTF. CDR3 DNA sequence: TGTGCCAGTAGTACCGGGACAGGGGGCAACTATGGCTACACCTTC.

The CDR3 reads CASSNDRATRNEQFF. CDR3 nucleotides: TGTGCCAGCAGCAATGACAGGGCAACTAGAAATGAGCAGTTCTTC. J is TRBJ2-1 and V is TRBV21-1; the table assigns TRBD1, which was not confirmed against the DNA. TRBV21-1 is recorded as a pseudogene. The CDR3 runs 15 residues.

The chain recombines TRBV7-3 with TRBJ2-3; possible D gene TRBD2, 5 bases. Deletions cut 5 bases from V and 1 base from J, with 10 bases between. Germline V lookup: CDR1 SGHTA, CDR2 FQGTGA. The CDR3 loop spans 14 amino acids. This chain's CDR3 is CASSPIGGTDTQYF. The CDR3 nucleotides read TGTGCCAGCAGCCCGATCGGGGGCACAGATACGCAGTATTTT.

This clone was found a few times. This chain joins TRBV4-1 and TRBJ2-1; D could derive from TRBD1 or TRBD2 (5 bases each). Trimming removed 4 bases from V and 4 bases from J, with 11 bases in between. Germline values: CDR1 MGHRA, CDR2 YSYEKL. There are 14 residues in the CDR3. The CDR3 sequence: CASSPPGRYNEQFF. The CDR3 DNA follows: TGCGCCAGCAGCCCCCCGGGACGGTACAATGAGCAGTTCTTC.

This rearrangement joins TRBV14 to TRBJ2-1, with 8 bases identical to TRBD1. J gave up 0 bases and V 2 bases, and 9 bases lay outside the gene matches. Germline values: CDR1 SGHDN, CDR2 FVKESK. The CDR3 covers 18 residues. CDR3 residues: CASSQQGAAVASYNEQFF. DNA for the CDR3: TGTGCCAGCAGCCAACAGGGGGCAGCTGTAGCCTCCTACAATGAGCAGTTCTTC.

The chain carries TRBV7-9 and TRBJ2-1; D remains unclear. The germline V gene has CDR1 SEHNR and CDR2 FQNEAQ (reference sequence). The CDR3 runs to 13 residues. The V and J ends lost 3 bases and 7 bases respectively, with 10 bases between them. The CDR3 region has the DNA TGTGCCAGCAGCTTTTCCGCCACGAATGAGCAGTTCTTC. Translated: CASSFSATNEQFF. Looking up the rest from reference TRBV7-9 and TRBJ2-1 gives the full variable domain: DTGVSQNPRHKITKRGQNVTFRCDPISEHNRLYWYRQTLGQGPEFLTYFQNEAQLEKSRLLSDRFSAERPKGSFSTLEIQRTEQGDSAMYLCASSFSATNEQFFGPGTRLTVL.

In its sample, this clone was seen a few times. The CDR3 bases are TGTGCCAGCAGTTTCCGACTAGCGGGAGGTTTCAAGCAGTACTTC. Translation: CASSFRLAGGFKQYF. The chain carries TRBV28 and TRBJ2-7; 13 nucleotides align to TRBD2. The V gene end was trimmed by 3 bases and the J gene end by 8 bases; junction bases not matched to a gene: 7. CDR3 length equals 15 residues. From germline, CDR1 is MDHEN and CDR2 SYDVKM. Full variable domain (missing parts from reference TRBV28 and TRBJ2-7): DVKVTQSSRYLVKRTGEKVFLECVQDMDHENMFWYRQDPGLGLRLIYFSYDVKMKEKGDIPEGYSVSREKKERFSLILESASTNQTSMYLCASSFRLAGGFKQYFGPGTRLTVT.

The chain employs TRBV29-1 and TRBJ1-1; D remains unclear. The CDR3 runs to 15 residues. CDR1 is SQVTM, CDR2 ANQGSEA, per germline. Trimming cost V 0 bases and J 0 bases, with 11 bases left between them. The CDR3 loop is CSVEEGSGMNTEAFF. In nucleotides, the CDR3 is TGCAGCGTTGAAGAGGGTTCAGGCATGAACACTGAAGCTTTCTTT.

The rearrangement joins TRBV4-1 to TRBJ1-1; no firm D call. CDR1 is MGHRA and CDR2 is YSYEKL in the germline V gene. The length of the CDR3 is 12 residues. The V gene lost 2 bases and the J gene lost 4 bases, with 5 bases spanning the gap. The CDR3 sequence is CASSQTLTEAFF. The CDR3 nucleotides read TGCGCCAGCAGCCAAACACTCACTGAAGCTTTCTTT.

V and J are TRBV6-5 and TRBJ1-2; 9 nucleotides match TRBD1. J was trimmed by 3 bases and V by 2 bases; bases with no gene match: 4. This CDR3 comprises 15 residues. CDR1 and CDR2 (germline): MNHEY, SVGAGI. CDR3 amino acids: CASSYHRGRYYGYTF. The CDR3 DNA reads as TGTGCCAGCAGTTACCACAGGGGGCGCTACTATGGCTACACCTTC.

The chain uses TRBV11-2 and TRBJ1-3, with D possibly matching TRBD1 (6 bases). CDR1 and CDR2 (germline): SGHAT, FQNNGV. The CDR3 totals 15 residues. V lost 1 base, J lost 2 bases, and 9 bases lay in between. The CDR3 spells CASSLAGAPGNTIYF. DNA for the CDR3: TGTGCCAGCAGCTTAGCGGGGGCGCCTGGAAACACCATATATTTT.

The rearrangement links TRBV11-2 to TRBJ2-7; D possibly corresponds to TRBD2 (5 bases). The V end lost 0 bases, the J end lost 6 bases, and 9 bases lay between the germline ends. Germline-derived CDR1 and CDR2 are SGHAT and FQNNGV. The CDR3 loop spans 13 amino acids. CDR3 amino acids: CASSLEGRGEQYF. CDR3 coding DNA: TGTGCCAGCAGCTTAGAGGGGAGAGGCGAGCAGTACTTC.

There are a few counts of this clone. The chain uses TRBV11-2 and TRBJ2-1; 11 bases line up with TRBD2. The germline gives CDR1 SGHAT, CDR2 FQNNGV. The ends lost 4 bases at V and 2 bases at J; junction bases unmatched: 4. The CDR3 consists of 16 residues. CDR3 sequence: CASSSIAGGPYNEQFF. The CDR3 coding sequence is TGTGCCAGCAGCTCGATAGCGGGAGGGCCCTACAATGAGCAGTTCTTC.

V usage is TRBV4-1 and J usage is TRBJ2-1, with TRBD2 matching 7 bases. Germline CDR1 MGHRA, CDR2 YSYEKL. Germline trimming cut 1 base from V and 2 bases from J; bases unmatched to any gene: 8. This CDR3 is built from 17 residues. CDR3 loop: CASSQGPGDYPYNEQFF. In DNA form, the CDR3 reads TGCGCCAGCAGCCAAGGGCCCGGGGACTACCCCTACAATGAGCAGTTCTTC.

The count of this clone is one. CDR3 loop: CASSQDRGPEAFF. CDR3 nucleotides: TGCGCCAGCAGCCAAGATCGAGGGCCTGAAGCTTTCTTT. The chain combines TRBV4-1 with TRBJ1-1; no clear D. Germline values: CDR1 MGHRA, CDR2 YSYEKL. This CDR3 has 13 amino acids. Between the trimmed V and J ends, which lost 0 bases and 6 bases, there was a span of 8 bases.